This TCR beta chain came from a study of lymphopenia after photon versus proton radiotherapy. A word on this clone: Its antigen remains unknown.

The data were produced by immunoSEQ multiplex PCR, yet TCRdb's version contains in-frame clones alone and is incomplete. Here the sample spans tens of thousands of clones, about 87% being singletons. Findings of the study overall: After the lymphocyte nadir, photon-treated repertoires showed oligoclonal expansion, especially of CD8+ Temra cells. Photon-treated patients lost naive T cells and TCR diversity; proton-treated stayed stable.

Germline V gives CDR1 MGHRA, CDR2 YSYEKL. Between the trimmed V and J ends, which lost 4 bases and 9 bases, there was a span of 14 bases. There are 13 residues in the CDR3. Sequences were derived from peripheral blood, sampled from a patient treated with proton-based radiotherapy. This chain links TRBV4-1 with TRBJ2-3; TRBD1 or TRBD2 may be the D gene (6 bases each). This TCR was sampled from a man aged 80 or over with esophageal cancer. CDR3 coding DNA: TGCGCCAGCAGCCCCGGACCGGGGGCCACGCAGTATTTT. As protein: CASSPGPGATQYF.